The sequence of this T cell receptor (beta chain) was determined in a study of kidney transplant recipient with SARS-CoV-2 infection. MiXCR was run by TCRdb on the reads, yielding one entry per CDR3 protein. The table lists approximately 240,000 distinct CDR3 sequences, around 30% of them singletons. This clonotype was observed many times. CDR1 is SNHLY and CDR2 is FYNNEI in the germline V gene. Trimming removed 9 bases from V and 7 bases from J, with 10 bases in between. The CDR3 has 11 amino acids. The source was a blood sample, collected at baseline and on day 111 from a kidney transplant recipient. The TCR originated in a male patient younger than 45 who had COVID-19 and was a kidney transplant recipient. Some T cells may have originated in the graft donor. The chain uses TRBV2 and TRBJ2-1; unclear D gene. The CDR3: CAREARNEQFF. Written as DNA, the CDR3 is TGTGCCAGAGAGGCCCGGAATGAGCAGTTCTTC.